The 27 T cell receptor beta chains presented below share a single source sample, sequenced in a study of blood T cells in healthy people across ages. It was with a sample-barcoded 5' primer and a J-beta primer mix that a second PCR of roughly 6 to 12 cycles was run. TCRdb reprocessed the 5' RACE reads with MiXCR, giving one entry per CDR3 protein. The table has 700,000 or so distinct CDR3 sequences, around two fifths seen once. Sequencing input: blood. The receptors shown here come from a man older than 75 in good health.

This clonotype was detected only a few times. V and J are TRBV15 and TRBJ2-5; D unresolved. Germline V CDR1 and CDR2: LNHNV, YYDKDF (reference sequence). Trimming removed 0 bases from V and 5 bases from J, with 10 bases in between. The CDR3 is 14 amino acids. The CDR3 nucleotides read TGTGCCACCAGCAGAGATAAGGTGGTGGAGACCCAGTACTTC. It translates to CATSRDKVVETQYF.

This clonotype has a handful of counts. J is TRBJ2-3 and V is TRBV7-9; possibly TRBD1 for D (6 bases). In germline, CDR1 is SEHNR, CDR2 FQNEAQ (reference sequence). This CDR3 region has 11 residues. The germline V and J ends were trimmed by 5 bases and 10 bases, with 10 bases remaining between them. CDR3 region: CASSLQGAQYF. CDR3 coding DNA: TGTGCCAGCAGCCTACAGGGTGCGCAGTATTTT.

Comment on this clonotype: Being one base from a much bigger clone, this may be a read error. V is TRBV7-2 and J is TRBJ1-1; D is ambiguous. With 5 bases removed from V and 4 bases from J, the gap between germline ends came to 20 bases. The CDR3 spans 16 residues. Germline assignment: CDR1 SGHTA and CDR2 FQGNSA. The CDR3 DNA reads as TGTGCCAGCAGCCAAACTATACGTGGAGTACCCACTGAAGCTTTCTTT. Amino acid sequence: CASSQTIRGVPTEAFF.

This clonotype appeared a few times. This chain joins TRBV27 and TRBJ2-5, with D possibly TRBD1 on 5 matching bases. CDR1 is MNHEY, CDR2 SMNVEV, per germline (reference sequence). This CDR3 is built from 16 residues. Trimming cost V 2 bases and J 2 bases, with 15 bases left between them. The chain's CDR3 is CASSLRVDTRQETQYF. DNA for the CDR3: TGTGCCAGCAGTTTACGGGTGGACACTCGACAAGAGACCCAGTACTTC.

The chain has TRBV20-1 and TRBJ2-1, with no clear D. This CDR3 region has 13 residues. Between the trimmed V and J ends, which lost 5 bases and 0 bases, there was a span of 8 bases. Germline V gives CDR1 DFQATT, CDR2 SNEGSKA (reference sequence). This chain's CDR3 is CSAWLSSYNEQFF. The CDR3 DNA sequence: TGCAGTGCTTGGCTGAGCTCCTACAATGAGCAGTTCTTC.

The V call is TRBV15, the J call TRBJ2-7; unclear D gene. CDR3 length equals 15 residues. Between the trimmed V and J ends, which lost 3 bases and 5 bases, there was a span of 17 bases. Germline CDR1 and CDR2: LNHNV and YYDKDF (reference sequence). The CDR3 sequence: CATSSSRPAGHEQYF. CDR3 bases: TGTGCCACCAGCAGTTCCCGGCCGGCCGGGCACGAGCAGTACTTC.

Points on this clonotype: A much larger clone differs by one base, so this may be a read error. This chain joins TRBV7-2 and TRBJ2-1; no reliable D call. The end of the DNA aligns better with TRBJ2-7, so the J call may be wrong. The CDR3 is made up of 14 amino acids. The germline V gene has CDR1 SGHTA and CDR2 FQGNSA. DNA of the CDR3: TGTGCCAGCAGCTTAGGCCGATCCTACAATGAGCAGTACTTC. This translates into CASSLGRSYNEQYF.

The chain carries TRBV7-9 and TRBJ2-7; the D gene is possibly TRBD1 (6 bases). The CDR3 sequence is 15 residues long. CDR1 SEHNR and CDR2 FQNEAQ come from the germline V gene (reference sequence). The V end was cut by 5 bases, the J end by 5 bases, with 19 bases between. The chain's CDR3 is CASSPEGDPRDEQYF. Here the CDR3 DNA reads TGTGCCAGCAGCCCCGAGGGGGACCCGCGGGACGAGCAGTACTTC.

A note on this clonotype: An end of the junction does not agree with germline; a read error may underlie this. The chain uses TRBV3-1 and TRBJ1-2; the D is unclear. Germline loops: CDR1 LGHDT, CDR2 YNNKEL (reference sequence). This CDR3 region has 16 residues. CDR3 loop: CACSQKAAFQNYGYTF. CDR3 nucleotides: TGTGCCTGCAGCCAAAAGGCAGCGTTCCAAAACTATGGCTACACCTTC. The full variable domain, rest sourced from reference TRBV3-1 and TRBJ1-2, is DTAVSQTPKYLVTQMGNDKSIKCEQNLGHDTMYWYKQDSKKFLKIMFSYNNKELIINETVPNRFSPKSPDKAHLNLHINSLELGDSAVYFCACSQKAAFQNYGYTFGSGTRLTVV.

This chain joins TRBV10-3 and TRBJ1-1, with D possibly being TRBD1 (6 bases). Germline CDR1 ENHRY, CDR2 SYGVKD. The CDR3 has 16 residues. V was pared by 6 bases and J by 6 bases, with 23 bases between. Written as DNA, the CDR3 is TGTGCCATCAGGGGGGGCGGAGCCAATATTGGCGCTGAAGCTTTCTTT. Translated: CAIRGGGANIGAEAFF.

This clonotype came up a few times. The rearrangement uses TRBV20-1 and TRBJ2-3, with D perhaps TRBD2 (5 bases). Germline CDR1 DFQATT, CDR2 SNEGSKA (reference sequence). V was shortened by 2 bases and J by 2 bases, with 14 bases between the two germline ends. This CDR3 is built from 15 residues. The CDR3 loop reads CSARWEQRHTDTQYF. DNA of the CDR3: TGCAGTGCTAGATGGGAACAGCGGCACACAGATACGCAGTATTTT.

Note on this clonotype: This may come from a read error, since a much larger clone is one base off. The chain's CDR3 is CASKSTNEKLFF. Written as DNA, the CDR3 is TGTGCCAGCAAATCAACTAATGAAAAACTGTTTTTT. The rearrangement uses TRBV6-6 and TRBJ1-4; D remains ambiguous. Germline CDR1 MNHNY, CDR2 SVGAGI (reference sequence). The germline V and J ends were trimmed by 7 bases and 0 bases, with 3 bases remaining between them. This CDR3 has 12 residues.

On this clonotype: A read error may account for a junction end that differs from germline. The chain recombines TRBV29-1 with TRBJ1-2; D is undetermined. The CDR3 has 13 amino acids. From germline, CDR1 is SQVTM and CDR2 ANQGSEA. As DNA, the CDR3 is TGCAGCGTTGCCATACGTCCTAACTATGGCCACACCTTC. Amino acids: CSVAIRPNYGHTF.

The CDR3 sequence: CASSSPSQGSVQNSPLHF. In nucleotides, the CDR3 is TGTGCCAGCAGTTCCCCCTCCCAGGGGTCCGTCCAAAATTCACCCCTCCACTTT. The chain employs TRBV28 and TRBJ1-6, with a possible D match to TRBD1 (6 bases). The germline V and J ends were trimmed by 4 bases and 7 bases, with 23 bases remaining between them. Germline assignment: CDR1 MDHEN and CDR2 SYDVKM. CDR3 length: 18 residues.

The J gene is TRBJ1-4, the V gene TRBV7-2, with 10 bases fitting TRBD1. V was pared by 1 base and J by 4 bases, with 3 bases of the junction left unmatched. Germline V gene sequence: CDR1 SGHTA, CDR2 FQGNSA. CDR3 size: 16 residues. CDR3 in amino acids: CASSLDRDRGNEKLFF. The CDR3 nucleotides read TGTGCCAGCAGCTTAGACCGGGACAGGGGTAATGAAAAACTGTTTTTT.

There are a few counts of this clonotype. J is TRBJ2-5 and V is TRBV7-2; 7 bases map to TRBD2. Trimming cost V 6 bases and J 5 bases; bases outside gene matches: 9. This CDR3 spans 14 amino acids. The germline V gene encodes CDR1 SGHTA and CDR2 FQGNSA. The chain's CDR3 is CASRIGRSLETQYF. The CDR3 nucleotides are TGTGCCAGCAGAATCGGGAGGTCCTTGGAGACCCAGTACTTC.

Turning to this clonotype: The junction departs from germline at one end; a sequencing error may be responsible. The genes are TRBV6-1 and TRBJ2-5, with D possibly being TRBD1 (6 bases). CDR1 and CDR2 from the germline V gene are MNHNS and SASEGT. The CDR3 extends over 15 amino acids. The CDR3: CVSSEVSTGRETQHF. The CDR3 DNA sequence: TGTGTCAGCAGTGAAGTATCAACAGGGAGAGAGACCCAGCACTTC.

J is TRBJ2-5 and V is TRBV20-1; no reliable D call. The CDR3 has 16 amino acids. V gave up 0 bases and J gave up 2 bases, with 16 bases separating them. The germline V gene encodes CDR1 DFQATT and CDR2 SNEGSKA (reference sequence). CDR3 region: CSARDAGLQGQETQYF. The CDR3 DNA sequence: TGCAGTGCTAGAGATGCAGGTTTGCAAGGGCAAGAGACCCAGTACTTC.

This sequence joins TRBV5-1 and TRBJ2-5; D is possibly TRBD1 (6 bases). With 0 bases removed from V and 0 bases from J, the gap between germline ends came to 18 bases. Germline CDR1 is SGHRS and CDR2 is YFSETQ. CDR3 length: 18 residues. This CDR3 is CASSLEPRQQGYQETQYF. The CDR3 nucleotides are TGCGCCAGCAGCTTGGAACCCCGCCAACAGGGCTACCAAGAGACCCAGTACTTC. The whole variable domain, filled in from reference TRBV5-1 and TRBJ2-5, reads KAGVTQTPRYLIKTRGQQVTLSCSPISGHRSVSWYQQTPGQGLQFLFEYFSETQRNKGNFPGRFSGRQFSNSRSEMNVSTLELGDSALYLCASSLEPRQQGYQETQYFGPGTRLLVL.

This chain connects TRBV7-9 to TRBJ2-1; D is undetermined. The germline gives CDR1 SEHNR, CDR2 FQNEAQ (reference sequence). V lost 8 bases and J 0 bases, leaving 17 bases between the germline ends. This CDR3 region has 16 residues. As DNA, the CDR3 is TGTGCCAGCCAACCTACCCAATTGAGCTCCTACAATGAGCAGTTCTTC. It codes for CASQPTQLSSYNEQFF.

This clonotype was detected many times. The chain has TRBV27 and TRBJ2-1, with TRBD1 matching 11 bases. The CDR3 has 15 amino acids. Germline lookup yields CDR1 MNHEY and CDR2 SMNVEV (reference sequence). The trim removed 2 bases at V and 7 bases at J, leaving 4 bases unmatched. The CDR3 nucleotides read TGTGCCAGCAGTTTAGAGGGGACAGGGGGGAATGAGCAGTTCTTC. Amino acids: CASSLEGTGGNEQFF.

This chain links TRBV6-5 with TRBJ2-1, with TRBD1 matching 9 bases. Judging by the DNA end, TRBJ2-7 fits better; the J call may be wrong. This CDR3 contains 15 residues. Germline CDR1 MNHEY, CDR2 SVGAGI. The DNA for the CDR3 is TGTGCCAGCAGTTACAACAGGGGGCCCGGCTGCGAGCAGTACTTC. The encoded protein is CASSYNRGPGCEQYF.

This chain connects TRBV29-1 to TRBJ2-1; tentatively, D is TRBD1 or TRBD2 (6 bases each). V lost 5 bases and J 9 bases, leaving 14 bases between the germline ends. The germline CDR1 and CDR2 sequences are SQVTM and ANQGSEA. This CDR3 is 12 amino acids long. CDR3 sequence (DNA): TGCAGCGTTAGGGGGGCCTTGGGTGAGCAGTTCTTC. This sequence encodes CSVRGALGEQFF.

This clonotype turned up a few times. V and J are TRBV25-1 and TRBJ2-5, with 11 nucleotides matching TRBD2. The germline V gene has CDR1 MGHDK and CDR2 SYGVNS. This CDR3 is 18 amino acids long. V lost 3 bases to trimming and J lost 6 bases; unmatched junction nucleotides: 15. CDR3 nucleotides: TGTGCCAGCAGTGACTACACTAGCGGGGGACTAACGTGGAAGACCCAGTACTTC. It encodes CASSDYTSGGLTWKTQYF.

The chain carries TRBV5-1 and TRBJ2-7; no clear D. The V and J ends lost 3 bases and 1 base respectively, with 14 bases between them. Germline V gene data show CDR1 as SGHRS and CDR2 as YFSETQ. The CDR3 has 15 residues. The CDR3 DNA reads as TGCGCCAGCAGCTCCGGCCAGGAGTTGTCCTACGAGCAGTACTTC. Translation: CASSSGQELSYEQYF.

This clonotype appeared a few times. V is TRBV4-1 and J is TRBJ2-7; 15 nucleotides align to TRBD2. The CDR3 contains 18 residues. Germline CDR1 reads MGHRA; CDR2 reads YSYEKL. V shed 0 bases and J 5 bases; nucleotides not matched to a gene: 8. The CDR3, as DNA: TGCGCCAGCAGCCAAGATCTGTGGGGACTAGCGGGAGGTAACGAGCAGTACTTC. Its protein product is CASSQDLWGLAGGNEQYF.

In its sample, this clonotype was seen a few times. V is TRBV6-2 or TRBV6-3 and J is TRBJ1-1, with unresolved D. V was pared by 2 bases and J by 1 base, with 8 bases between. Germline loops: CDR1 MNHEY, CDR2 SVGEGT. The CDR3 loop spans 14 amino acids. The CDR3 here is CASSYTIRNTEAFF. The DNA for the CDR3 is TGTGCCAGCAGTTACACGATCCGGAACACTGAAGCTTTCTTT.